The rows below give T cell receptor beta chains drawn from one sample of a study of T cell responses to AZD1222 COVID-19 vaccine. Sequencing was performed with immunoSEQ multiplex PCR; in TCRdb, only in-frame clones are kept and a portion is missing. The sample has some 140,000 clones; 70% to 90% are singletons. The source material was peripheral blood, sampled 28 days after the second AZD1222 dose. The source is an adult who received the AZD1222 COVID-19 vaccine. The conserved cysteine and the conserved F or W are not part of the CDR3 here. The order of the fields is V gene, J gene, CDR3 protein.

V gene: TRBV11-3; J gene: TRBJ1-1; CDR3 protein: ASSSLGTSTTEAF
V gene: TRBV28; J gene: TRBJ1-4; CDR3 protein: ASSSSGTGGSGEKLF
V gene: TRBV5-1; J gene: TRBJ2-1; CDR3 protein: ASSLTGPGNEQF
V gene: TRBV28; J gene: TRBJ2-7; CDR3 protein: ASSLTGSEQY
V gene: TRBV7-6; J gene: TRBJ2-3; CDR3 protein: ASSPTLNPALNRTDTQY
V gene: TRBV6-5; J gene: TRBJ2-5; CDR3 protein: ASSIFGGGTQY
V gene: TRBV18; J gene: TRBJ1-1; CDR3 protein: ASSPPSGNTEAF
V gene: TRBV6-1; J gene: TRBJ1-5; CDR3 protein: ASSEGAGDSNQPQH
V gene: TRBV7-9; J gene: TRBJ1-2; CDR3 protein: ASSLELEPDDYRYGYT
V gene: TRBV2; J gene: TRBJ2-1; CDR3 protein: ASSVQGPGNEQF
V gene: TRBV5-1; J gene: TRBJ1-1; CDR3 protein: ASTNTGGTEAF
V gene: TRBV7-6; J gene: TRBJ2-2; CDR3 protein: ASSLFSRTGDSYTGELF
V gene: TRBV5-1; J gene: TRBJ1-5; CDR3 protein: ASSSGIQGGSNQPQH
V gene: TRBV4-1; J gene: TRBJ1-5; CDR3 protein: ASSQEALQGRQPQH
V gene: TRBV5-1; J gene: TRBJ2-1; CDR3 protein: ASSRGTSRNEQF
V gene: TRBV5-6; J gene: TRBJ1-4; CDR3 protein: ASSHVWDGEKLF
V gene: TRBV5-4; J gene: TRBJ2-1; CDR3 protein: ASSSQGSSNEQF
V gene: TRBV7-6; J gene: TRBJ2-5; CDR3 protein: ASSLWTEETQY
V gene: TRBV27; J gene: TRBJ2-5; CDR3 protein: ATSNHRGRETQY
V gene: TRBV6-1; J gene: TRBJ1-2; CDR3 protein: ASSELPGADYGYT
V gene: TRBV30; J gene: TRBJ1-6; CDR3 protein: ALYRGNNSPLH
V gene: TRBV3-1/TRBV3-2; J gene: TRBJ2-1; CDR3 protein: ASSRDRGQDEQF
V gene: TRBV2; J gene: TRBJ2-7; CDR3 protein: ASSRDRGFYEQY
V gene: TRBV5-8; J gene: TRBJ1-1; CDR3 protein: ASSLLWGPSTEAF
V gene: TRBV19; J gene: TRBJ1-5; CDR3 protein: ASSIVGGGQPQH
V gene: TRBV5-4; J gene: TRBJ1-2; CDR3 protein: ASSIRTGGLYGYT
V gene: TRBV3-1/TRBV3-2; J gene: TRBJ2-5; CDR3 protein: ASSLSGETQY
V gene: TRBV11-2; J gene: TRBJ1-1; CDR3 protein: ASSLLRLMNTEAF
V gene: TRBV6-4; J gene: TRBJ1-2; CDR3 protein: ASSSGQGYGYT
V gene: TRBV7-2; J gene: TRBJ1-1; CDR3 protein: ASSQPGGGNTEAF
V gene: TRBV6-5; J gene: TRBJ1-2; CDR3 protein: ASSYSFGGGGYT
V gene: TRBV5-1; J gene: TRBJ1-2; CDR3 protein: ASSLGDTYGYT
V gene: TRBV3-1/TRBV3-2; J gene: TRBJ1-5; CDR3 protein: ASSHNSNQPQH
V gene: TRBV11-3; J gene: TRBJ1-1; CDR3 protein: ASSLEGGGTEAF
V gene: TRBV7-2; J gene: TRBJ2-5; CDR3 protein: ASSPAETQY
V gene: TRBV5-1; J gene: TRBJ2-3; CDR3 protein: ASSLNGGVSTDTQY
V gene: TRBV4-1; J gene: TRBJ1-6; CDR3 protein: ASSLGRLNSPLH
V gene: TRBV7-8; J gene: TRBJ1-1; CDR3 protein: ASSLGEYTEAF
V gene: TRBV6-5; J gene: TRBJ1-2; CDR3 protein: ASSQNSNYGYT
V gene: TRBV29-1; J gene: TRBJ2-7; CDR3 protein: SVKSVGPYEQY
V gene: TRBV6-5; J gene: TRBJ1-2; CDR3 protein: ASSAAGYGYT
V gene: TRBV7-8; J gene: TRBJ1-4; CDR3 protein: ASGRDRDNEKLF
V gene: TRBV5-1; J gene: TRBJ2-3; CDR3 protein: ASSSTSGSADTQY
V gene: TRBV7-9; J gene: TRBJ2-1; CDR3 protein: ASSDSGTGVGEGYNEQF
V gene: TRBV11-2; J gene: TRBJ1-3; CDR3 protein: ASSLVWRNTIY
V gene: TRBV12-3/TRBV12-4; J gene: TRBJ2-3; CDR3 protein: ASSSGSTDTQY
V gene: TRBV5-4; J gene: TRBJ2-4; CDR3 protein: ASSEGTSGYKNLAKNIQY
V gene: TRBV7-2; J gene: TRBJ1-4; CDR3 protein: ASSPDGLTNEKLF
V gene: TRBV15; J gene: TRBJ2-5; CDR3 protein: ATKQGAVETQY
V gene: TRBV9; J gene: TRBJ2-1; CDR3 protein: ASTQGTKTYNEQF
V gene: TRBV5-4; J gene: TRBJ1-1; CDR3 protein: ASSRGLGDTEAF
V gene: TRBV5-5; J gene: TRBJ1-2; CDR3 protein: ASSLGPGWNYGYT
V gene: TRBV12-2; J gene: TRBJ1-5; CDR3 protein: VSLRTVNQPQH
V gene: TRBV28; J gene: TRBJ2-3; CDR3 protein: ASSLWSSGRRTDTQY
V gene: TRBV6-5; J gene: TRBJ1-2; CDR3 protein: ASSYTKNSPHYGYT
V gene: TRBV2; J gene: TRBJ1-5; CDR3 protein: ASSAYLGDQPQH
V gene: TRBV5-6; J gene: TRBJ2-2; CDR3 protein: ASSLDRDNGELF
V gene: TRBV11-2; J gene: TRBJ2-5; CDR3 protein: ASSLSGTETQY
V gene: TRBV28; J gene: TRBJ1-5; CDR3 protein: ASSLSGAPSNQPQH